There are a few counts of the clone carrying this T cell receptor beta chain. The data were taken from a study of T cells in narcolepsy. The CDR3 contains 15 residues. Germline V gives CDR1 SNHLY, CDR2 FYNNEI. V was clipped by 8 bases and J by 2 bases, with 19 bases between them. TCRdb's table, derived via immunoSEQ multiplex PCR, lists solely in-frame clones and lacks some. In the table there are 31,000 or so clones, under 90% of which are singletons. The source of this sequence is a human donor with narcolepsy. Material for sequencing was CD45RA- memory CD4+ T cells from PBMCs. The chain carries TRBV2 and TRBJ2-7, with D tentatively TRBD2 (6 bases). CDR3 loop: CASARYTSNTYEQYF. CDR3 coding DNA: TGTGCCAGCGCGCGCTATACTAGCAACACCTACGAGCAGTACTTC.